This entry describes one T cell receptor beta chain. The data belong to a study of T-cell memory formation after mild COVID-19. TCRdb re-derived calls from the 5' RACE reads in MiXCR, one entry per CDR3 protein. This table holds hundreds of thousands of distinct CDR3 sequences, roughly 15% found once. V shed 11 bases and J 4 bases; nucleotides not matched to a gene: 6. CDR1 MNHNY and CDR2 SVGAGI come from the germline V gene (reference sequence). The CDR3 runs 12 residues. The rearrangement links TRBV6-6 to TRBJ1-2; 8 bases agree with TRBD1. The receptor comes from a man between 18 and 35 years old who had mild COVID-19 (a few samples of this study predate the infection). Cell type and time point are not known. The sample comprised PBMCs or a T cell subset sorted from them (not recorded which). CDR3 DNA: TGTGCCGCTGGGCAGGGGGCCTATGGCTACACCTTC. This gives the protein CAAGQGAYGYTF.